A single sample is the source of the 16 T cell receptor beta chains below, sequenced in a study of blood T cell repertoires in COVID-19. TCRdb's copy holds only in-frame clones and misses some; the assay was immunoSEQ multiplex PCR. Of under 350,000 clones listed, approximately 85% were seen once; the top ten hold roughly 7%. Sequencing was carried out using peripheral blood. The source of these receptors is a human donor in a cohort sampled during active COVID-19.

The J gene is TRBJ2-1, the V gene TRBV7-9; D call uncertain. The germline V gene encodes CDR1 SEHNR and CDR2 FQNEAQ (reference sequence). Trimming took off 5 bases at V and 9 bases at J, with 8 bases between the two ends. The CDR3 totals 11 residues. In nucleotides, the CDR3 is TGTGCCAGCAGCCCTTCGTTTGAGCAGTTCTTC. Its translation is CASSPSFEQFF.

CDR3: CASSSADAFLSGNTIYF. CDR3 coding DNA: TGCGCCAGCAGCTCGGCGGATGCTTTCCTCTCTGGAAACACCATATATTTT. The J gene is TRBJ1-3, the V gene TRBV5-1; D remains ambiguous. Germline V CDR1 and CDR2: SGHRS, YFSETQ. This CDR3 contains 17 residues. V was pared by 3 bases and J by 0 bases, with 16 bases between. The full variable domain, in which reference TRBV5-1 and TRBJ1-3 provide the parts outside the CDR3, is KAGVTQTPRYLIKTRGQQVTLSCSPISGHRSVSWYQQTPGQGLQFLFEYFSETQRNKGNFPGRFSGRQFSNSRSEMNVSTLELGDSALYLCASSSADAFLSGNTIYFGEGSWLTVV.

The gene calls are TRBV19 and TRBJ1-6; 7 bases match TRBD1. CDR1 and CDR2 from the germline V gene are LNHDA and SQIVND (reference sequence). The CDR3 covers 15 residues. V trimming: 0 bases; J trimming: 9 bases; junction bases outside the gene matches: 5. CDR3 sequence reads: CASSIERGRGSPLHF. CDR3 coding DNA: TGTGCCAGTAGTATAGAAAGGGGGCGCGGTTCACCCCTCCACTTT.

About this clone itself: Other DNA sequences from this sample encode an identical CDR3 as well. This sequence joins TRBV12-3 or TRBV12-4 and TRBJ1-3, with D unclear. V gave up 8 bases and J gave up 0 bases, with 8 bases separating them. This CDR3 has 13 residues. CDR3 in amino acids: CASSLSSGNTIYF. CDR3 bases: TGTGCCAGCTCCCTGAGCTCTGGAAACACCATATATTTT.

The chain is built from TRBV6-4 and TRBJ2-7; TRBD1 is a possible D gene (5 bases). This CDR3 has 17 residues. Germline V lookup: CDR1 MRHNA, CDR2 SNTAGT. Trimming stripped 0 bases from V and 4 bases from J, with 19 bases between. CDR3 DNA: TGTGCCAGCAGTGACTCCACAGTGCAGGCAGGGCGGTACGAGCAGTACTTC. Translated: CASSDSTVQAGRYEQYF.

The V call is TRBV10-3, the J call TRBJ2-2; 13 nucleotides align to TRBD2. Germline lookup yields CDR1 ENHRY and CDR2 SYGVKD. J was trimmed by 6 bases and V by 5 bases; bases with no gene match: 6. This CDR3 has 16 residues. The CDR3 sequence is CAISSTTSGGAGELFF. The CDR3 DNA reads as TGTGCCATCAGTTCGACCACTAGCGGGGGGGCCGGGGAGCTGTTTTTT.

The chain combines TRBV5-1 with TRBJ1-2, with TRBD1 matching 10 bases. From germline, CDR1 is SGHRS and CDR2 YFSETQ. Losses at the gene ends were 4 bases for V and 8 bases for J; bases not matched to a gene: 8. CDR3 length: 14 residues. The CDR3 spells CASSPGQGSRGYTF. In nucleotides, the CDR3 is TGCGCCAGCAGCCCGGGACAGGGGAGTCGGGGCTACACCTTC.

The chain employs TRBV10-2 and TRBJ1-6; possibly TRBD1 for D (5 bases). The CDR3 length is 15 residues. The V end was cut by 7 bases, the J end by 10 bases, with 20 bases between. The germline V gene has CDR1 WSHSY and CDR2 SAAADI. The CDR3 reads CASTRAGRLESPLHF. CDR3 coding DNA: TGCGCCAGCACCAGGGCTGGACGTTTGGAGTCACCCCTCCACTTT.

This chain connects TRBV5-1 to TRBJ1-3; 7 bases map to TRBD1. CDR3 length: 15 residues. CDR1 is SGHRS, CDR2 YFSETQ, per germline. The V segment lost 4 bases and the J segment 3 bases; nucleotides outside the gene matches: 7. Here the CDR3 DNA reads TGCGCCAGCAGCATACAGACAGGGAATGGAAACACCATATATTTT. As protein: CASSIQTGNGNTIYF.

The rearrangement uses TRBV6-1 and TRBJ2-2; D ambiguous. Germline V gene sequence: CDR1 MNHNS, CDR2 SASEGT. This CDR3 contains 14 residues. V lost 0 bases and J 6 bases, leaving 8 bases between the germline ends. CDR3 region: CASSEASESGELFF. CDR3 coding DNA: TGTGCCAGCAGTGAAGCAAGTGAGTCCGGGGAGCTGTTTTTT.

The DNA of the CDR3 is TGTGCCAGCTCACCACCGGCAGGGTCCGAGACCCAGTACTTC. Amino acid sequence: CASSPPAGSETQYF. The chain couples TRBV18 to TRBJ2-5; maybe TRBD1 (5 bases). The CDR3 is made up of 14 amino acids. Trimming removed 0 bases at V and 5 bases at J, with 10 bases between. Germline loops: CDR1 KGHSH, CDR2 LQKENI.

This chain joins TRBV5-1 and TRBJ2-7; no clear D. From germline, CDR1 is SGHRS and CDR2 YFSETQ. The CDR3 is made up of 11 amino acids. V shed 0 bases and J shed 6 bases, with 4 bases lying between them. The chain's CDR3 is CASSLGGEQYF. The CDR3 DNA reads TGCGCCAGCAGCTTGGGCGGCGAGCAGTACTTC.

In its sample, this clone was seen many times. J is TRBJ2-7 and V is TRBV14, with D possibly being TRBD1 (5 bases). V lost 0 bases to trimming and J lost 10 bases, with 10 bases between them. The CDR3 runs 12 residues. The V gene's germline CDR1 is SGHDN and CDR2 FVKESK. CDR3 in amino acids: CASSQDRGLQYF. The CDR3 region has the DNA TGTGCCAGCAGCCAAGATAGGGGCCTACAGTACTTC.

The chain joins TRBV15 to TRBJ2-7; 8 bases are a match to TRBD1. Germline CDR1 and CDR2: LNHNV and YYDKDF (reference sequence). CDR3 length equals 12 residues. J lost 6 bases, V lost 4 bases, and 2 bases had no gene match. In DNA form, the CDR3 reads TGTGCCACCAGCACAGGGGGCGGCGAGCAGTACTTC. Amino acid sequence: CATSTGGGEQYF.

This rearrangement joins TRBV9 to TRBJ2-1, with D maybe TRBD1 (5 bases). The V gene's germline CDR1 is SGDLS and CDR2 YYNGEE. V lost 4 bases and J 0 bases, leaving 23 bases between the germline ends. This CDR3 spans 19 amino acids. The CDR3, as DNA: TGTGCCAGCAGCCCCAAAAGGGGCCTTAACAAGAGCTCCTACAATGAGCAGTTCTTC. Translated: CASSPKRGLNKSSYNEQFF.

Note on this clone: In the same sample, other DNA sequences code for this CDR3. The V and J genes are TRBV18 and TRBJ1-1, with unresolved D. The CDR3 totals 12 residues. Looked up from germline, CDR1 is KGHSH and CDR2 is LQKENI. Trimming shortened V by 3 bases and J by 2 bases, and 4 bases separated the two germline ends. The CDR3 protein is CASSPGNTEAFF. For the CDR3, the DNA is TGTGCCAGCTCACCGGGCAACACTGAAGCTTTCTTT.